The clone carrying this T cell receptor (beta chain) was seen just once. The germline V gene has CDR1 MGHRA and CDR2 YSYEKL. Trimming left V 0 bases short and J 3 bases short, with 11 bases between. The length of the CDR3 is 15 residues. Participants spanned ages about 18 to 95 years and resided in roughly 22 US areas. The data are from a study of blood T cell repertoires in COVID-19. Sequencing used immunoSEQ multiplex PCR; TCRdb keeps in-frame clones, though not all of them. The profile shows over 350,000 clones, approximately 90% of them singletons. V usage is TRBV4-1 and J usage is TRBJ1-2; TRBD1 is a possible D gene (5 bases). Material for sequencing was PBMCs or T cells enriched from blood (not recorded which). The clonotype comes from a woman between 25 and 40 years old with acute COVID-19. CDR3 protein: CASSQDGGWDYGYTF. The CDR3 nucleotides read TGCGCCAGCAGCCAAGATGGGGGGTGGGACTATGGCTACACCTTC.